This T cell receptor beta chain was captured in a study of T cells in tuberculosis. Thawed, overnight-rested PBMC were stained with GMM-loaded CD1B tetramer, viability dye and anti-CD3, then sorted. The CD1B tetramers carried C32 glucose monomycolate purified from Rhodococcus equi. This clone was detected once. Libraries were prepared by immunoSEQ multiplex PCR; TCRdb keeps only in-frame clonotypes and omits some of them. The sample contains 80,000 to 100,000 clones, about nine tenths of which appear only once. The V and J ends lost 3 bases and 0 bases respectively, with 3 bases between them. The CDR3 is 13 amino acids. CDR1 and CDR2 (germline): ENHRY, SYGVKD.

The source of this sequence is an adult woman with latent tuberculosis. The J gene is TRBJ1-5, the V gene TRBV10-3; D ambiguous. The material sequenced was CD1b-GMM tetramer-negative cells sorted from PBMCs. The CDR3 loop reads CAISDSSNQPQHF. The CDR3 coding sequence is TGTGCCATCAGTGACAGTAGCAATCAGCCCCAGCATTTT.